The rows below give T cell receptor beta chains drawn from one sample of a study of blood T cell repertoires in COVID-19. Sequencing used immunoSEQ multiplex PCR; TCRdb keeps in-frame clones, though not all of them. The data show around 130,000 clones, roughly 82% seen once. Sequenced material: peripheral blood. The receptor set was obtained from a human donor in a cohort sampled during active COVID-19. Both conserved end residues are part of each CDR3.

j_gene | v_gene | CDR3aa
TRBJ1-2 | TRBV19 | CASSINGGDYTF
TRBJ2-7 | TRBV10-3 | CAISVGAKQYF
TRBJ2-3 | TRBV4-1 | CASSRVQGAGGTDTQYF
TRBJ1-4 | TRBV13 | CASSLRPAPNEKLFF
TRBJ2-5 | TRBV3-1/TRBV3-2 | CASSQGSGIGETQYF
TRBJ2-1 | TRBV6-2/TRBV6-3 | CASSSQSGGRYNEQFF
TRBJ2-1 | TRBV28 | CASSLEGRMAGLTANEQFF
TRBJ2-7 | TRBV19 | CASSIGTVSYEQYF
TRBJ2-7 | TRBV7-2 | CASSPRRLAGAIYEQYF
TRBJ1-4 | TRBV11-2 | CASSSGTGYEKLFF
TRBJ2-1 | TRBV27 | CASSISGGANNEQFF
TRBJ2-7 | TRBV10-3 | CAISAQDRMGTEQYF
TRBJ2-7 | TRBV18 | CASSPMGPYEQYF
TRBJ2-5 | TRBV3-1/TRBV3-2 | CASSLTSGQETQYF
TRBJ1-2 | TRBV2 | CASRAGGAGNYGYTF
TRBJ2-2 | TRBV5-6 | CASSDGLPAGGTGELFF
TRBJ2-3 | TRBV11-2 | CASSSMGQRTDTQYF
TRBJ1-2 | TRBV5-5 | CASSLPDRLYGYTF
TRBJ2-7 | TRBV10-3 | CAINGQGQDEQYF
TRBJ2-7 | TRBV2 | CASSGTVFVQYF
TRBJ1-2 | TRBV27 | CASSTGTGLVYGYTF
TRBJ1-3 | TRBV15 | CATSKKSSGNTIYF
TRBJ1-1 | TRBV5-1 | CASSLDQGPTTEAFF
TRBJ2-1 | TRBV7-2 | CASSFNSGGYNEQFF
TRBJ2-5 | TRBV5-4 | CASSPDRGRLETQYF
TRBJ2-3 | TRBV27 | CASSFRDRGDTQYF
TRBJ1-2 | TRBV4-1 | CASSQPGTNYGYTF